A single sample gave rise to the 17 T cell receptor beta chains below, sequenced in a study of spatial heterogeneity in lung cancer. TCRdb itself ran the 5' RACE reads through MiXCR, one entry per CDR3 protein. The sample lists about 39,000 distinct CDR3 sequences; 3% to 3.5% were seen once. Time point: sample taken at primary tumor resection. Sequenced material: normal lung tissue next to the tumor, taken at surgery. The receptor source for this set is a male donor with early-stage non-small cell lung cancer.

This clonotype showed up many times. V gene TRBV5-1 combines with J gene TRBJ2-3, with D unclear. The length of the CDR3 is 14 residues. Germline V CDR1 and CDR2: SGHRS, YFSETQ. Deletions cut 4 bases from V and 1 base from J, with 10 bases between. In nucleotides, the CDR3 is TGCGCCAGCAGCGATGGGTCTCGCACAGATACGCAGTATTTT. It yields the protein CASSDGSRTDTQYF.

There are many counts of this clonotype. V and J are TRBV12-3 or TRBV12-4 and TRBJ2-7; D gene unclear. V lost 4 bases and J 9 bases, leaving 13 bases between the germline ends. The CDR3 runs 12 residues. CDR3 bases: TGTGCCAGCAGTTCATGGAGTGTGGGGCAGTACTTC. Amino acid sequence: CASSSWSVGQYF.

V and J are TRBV12-3 or TRBV12-4 and TRBJ1-1; no clear D gene. V lost 3 bases and J lost 1, with 6 bases in between. The CDR3 extends over 13 amino acids. The CDR3 sequence is CASSFSENTEAFF. DNA for the CDR3: TGTGCCAGCAGTTTTTCGGAGAACACTGAAGCTTTCTTT.

This clonotype was detected only a few times. The V call is TRBV20-1, the J call TRBJ2-5; TRBD2 agrees at 8 bases. V was pared by 2 bases and J by 1 base, with 6 bases of the junction left unmatched. Germline V gene sequence: CDR1 DFQATT, CDR2 SNEGSKA (reference sequence). This CDR3 is 15 amino acids long. This CDR3 reads CSARKRGGPQETQYF. The CDR3 nucleotides are TGCAGTGCTAGAAAACGCGGGGGGCCCCAAGAGACCCAGTACTTC.

This clonotype was counted at least ten times. The chain combines TRBV5-1 with TRBJ1-1; TRBD1 might be the D (5 bases). Per germline, CDR1 SGHRS and CDR2 YFSETQ. CDR3 size: 14 residues. V lost 5 bases, J lost 1 base, and 12 bases lay in between. The CDR3 nucleotides are TGCGCCAGCAGGAGCGGACAAGAGAACACTGAAGCTTTCTTT. Its protein product is CASRSGQENTEAFF.

Many counts were recorded for this clonotype. This chain joins TRBV24-1 and TRBJ2-2, with no clear D. The germline CDR1 and CDR2 sequences are KGHDR and SFDVKD. This CDR3 has 13 amino acids. Between the trimmed V and J ends, which lost 8 bases and 5 bases, there was a span of 11 bases. CDR3 region: CATISGTTGELFF. DNA for the CDR3: TGTGCCACCATCTCAGGCACAACCGGGGAGCTGTTTTTT.

This clonotype was seen ten or more times. The chain recombines TRBV12-3 or TRBV12-4 with TRBJ1-5; D is possibly TRBD1 (5 bases). Trimming stripped 6 bases from V and 6 bases from J, with 15 bases between. The CDR3 loop spans 14 amino acids. The CDR3 loop reads CASSPQGSTQPQHF. CDR3 coding DNA: TGTGCCAGCAGCCCTCAGGGCTCCACTCAGCCCCAGCATTTT.

This clonotype came up many times. The V and J genes are TRBV27 and TRBJ2-7; tentatively, D is TRBD1 or TRBD2 (6 bases each). The CDR3 covers 14 residues. The V end was cut by 5 bases, the J end by 2 bases, with 13 bases between. Germline CDR1 MNHEY, CDR2 SMNVEV (reference sequence). For the CDR3, the DNA is TGTGCCAGCAGTGAGGGGGGTCAAACCTACGAGCAGTACTTC. Translating gives CASSEGGQTYEQYF.

In its sample, this clonotype was seen many times. This chain uses TRBV28 with TRBJ2-3, with D tentatively TRBD1 (6 bases). V was clipped by 7 bases and J by 1 base, with 18 bases between them. The germline V gene encodes CDR1 MDHEN and CDR2 SYDVKM. The CDR3 is 16 amino acids. CDR3 region: CASTPPSGVGTDTQYF. The CDR3 region has the DNA TGTGCCAGCACCCCTCCCTCAGGGGTCGGCACAGATACGCAGTATTTT.

This clonotype was recorded many times. V usage is TRBV27 and J usage is TRBJ2-7, with TRBD2 matching over 7 bases. The CDR3 is 14 residues long. Germline V gives CDR1 MNHEY, CDR2 SMNVEV (reference sequence). Trimming cost V 1 base and J 3 bases; bases outside gene matches: 3. The CDR3 nucleotides are TGTGCCAGCAGTTTATTCGGGGGGAGCTACGAGCAGTACTTC. It is translated as CASSLFGGSYEQYF.

The CDR3 bases are TGCGCCAGCAGCCCCGGGACAGGGGGCGCCGGCTATGGCTACACCTTC. Translating it yields CASSPGTGGAGYGYTF. The chain employs TRBV5-1 and TRBJ1-2, with 12 bases matching TRBD1. CDR1 and CDR2 (germline): SGHRS, YFSETQ. J lost 4 bases, V lost 4 bases, and 8 bases had no gene match. This CDR3 comprises 16 residues. Looking up the rest from reference TRBV5-1 and TRBJ1-2 gives the full variable domain: KAGVTQTPRYLIKTRGQQVTLSCSPISGHRSVSWYQQTPGQGLQFLFEYFSETQRNKGNFPGRFSGRQFSNSRSEMNVSTLELGDSALYLCASSPGTGGAGYGYTFGSGTRLTVV.

The sample holds many counts of this clonotype. The V and J genes are TRBV6-5 and TRBJ1-2, with 9 nucleotides matching TRBD1. Germline CDR1 is MNHEY and CDR2 is SVGAGI. This CDR3 comprises 22 residues. V gave up 7 bases and J gave up 0 bases; unmatched junction bases: 27. CDR3 in DNA: TGTGCCAGCAACTCCTACCGGGACAGGGTCATAGGGACCAGCAAAGCTAACTATGGCTACACCTTC. Its translation: CASNSYRDRVIGTSKANYGYTF.

This clonotype was recorded at least ten times. V is TRBV5-1 and J is TRBJ2-6; TRBD1 matches 10 bases. V dropped 8 bases and J dropped 0; count of bases not matched to a gene: 8. CDR1 is SGHRS, CDR2 YFSETQ, per germline. The CDR3 extends over 17 amino acids. The CDR3 nucleotides are TGCGCCAGTTGTAGGGGACAGGGGTTCTCTGGGGCCAACGTCCTGACTTTC. Translated, it gives CASCRGQGFSGANVLTF.

This clonotype was recorded many times. The V call is TRBV27, the J call TRBJ2-3; 11 nucleotides align to TRBD2. Germline-derived CDR1 and CDR2 are MNHEY and SMNVEV (reference sequence). The CDR3 spans 15 residues. J gave up 4 bases and V 4 bases, and 4 bases lay outside the gene matches. Here the CDR3 DNA reads TGTGCCAGCAGTTCGACTAGCGGGAATGCAGATACGCAGTATTTT. Protein: CASSSTSGNADTQYF.

Ten or more counts support this clonotype. The chain combines TRBV14 with TRBJ2-5, with no clear D. The germline V gene has CDR1 SGHDN and CDR2 FVKESK. The CDR3 loop spans 13 amino acids. Trimming took off 2 bases at V and 6 bases at J, with 10 bases between the two ends. The CDR3 spells CASSQTAWKTQYF. CDR3 DNA: TGTGCCAGCAGCCAAACAGCGTGGAAGACCCAGTACTTC. Supplemented by reference TRBV14 and TRBJ2-5, the full variable domain reads EAGVTQFPSHSVIEKGQTVTLRCDPISGHDNLYWYRRVMGKEIKFLLHFVKESKQDESGMPNNRFLAERTGGTYSTLKVQPAELEDSGVYFCASSQTAWKTQYFGPGTRLLVL.

This clonotype was picked up many times. This rearrangement joins TRBV11-2 to TRBJ2-7; no definite D call. Germline V lookup: CDR1 SGHAT, CDR2 FQNNGV. The CDR3 is 12 amino acids. V was pared by 5 bases and J by 2 bases, with 7 bases between. The CDR3 nucleotides read TGTGCCAGCAGCCTGAGACCCTACGAGCAGTACTTC. Amino acids: CASSLRPYEQYF.

The table lists this clonotype with many counts. The chain has TRBV27 and TRBJ1-2; 9 nucleotides line up with TRBD1. Losses at the gene ends were 6 bases for V and 4 bases for J; bases not matched to a gene: 9. The germline V gene has CDR1 MNHEY and CDR2 SMNVEV (reference sequence). The CDR3 totals 15 residues. CDR3 DNA sequence: TGTGCCAGCAGACCAATCGGGGGACAGGGCTATGGCTACACCTTC. The encoded protein is CASRPIGGQGYGYTF.